This is a list of T cell receptor beta chains from one sample in a study of shared clonotypes between healthy human individuals. Using immunoSEQ multiplex PCR, the repertoire was profiled, and TCRdb retains in-frame clones only, with some absent. The sample consists of millions of clones, roughly 91% of them appearing once. Sequencing was performed on naive CD8+ T cells from PBMCs. Every receptor here comes from a man between 18 and 35 years old in good health. Some clones in this sample may be carry-over from other donors' samples. Each CDR3 is given with its conserved first and last residue. Each record gives: clone size, J gene, D gene, V gene, CDR3 DNA, CDR3 protein. D genes are given only for firm matches. Clone size is stated in some rows and not others, as once, few, many or a class when expanded.

- TRBJ2-3 - TRBV28 TGTGCCAGCAGTCCTCTTTGGGGGGCGAACACAGATACGCAGTATTTT CASSPLWGANTDTQYF
- TRBJ2-7 - TRBV5-1 TGCGCCAGCAGCGCGGCCAGGCAGGGAAATTCCTACGAGCAGTACTTC CASSAARQGNSYEQYF
- TRBJ1-4 - TRBV7-8 TGTGCCAGCAGCTTAATTAGGGGCGATAATGAAAAACTGTTTTTT CASSLIRGDNEKLFF
- TRBJ2-1 - TRBV6-6 TGTGCCAGCAACCCGCCTAGCGCCGATACGGTCTTC CASNPPSADTVF
- TRBJ2-7 TRBD1 TRBV29-1 TGCAGCGTTGAAAGGACAGGGGGTGTTAACGAGCAGTACTTC CSVERTGGVNEQYF
- TRBJ1-4 - TRBV27 TGTGCCAGCAGGGGGCAAACTAATGAAAAACTGTTTTTT CASRGQTNEKLFF
- TRBJ2-1 TRBD2 TRBV9 TGTGCCAGCAGCGCCACCCTAGCGGAGCCTCCTCACAATGAGCAGTTCTTC CASSATLAEPPHNEQFF
once TRBJ2-3 - TRBV7-3 TGTGCCAGCAGCCCCCTCCGGACAGACACAGATACGCAGTATTTT CASSPLRTDTDTQYF
- TRBJ1-2 - TRBV5-8 TGTGCCAGCAGCTTGGGCATTCGGTACTATGGCTACACCTTC CASSLGIRYYGYTF
- TRBJ2-1 TRBD2 TRBV7-6 TGTGCCAGCAGCCCCCGGGACAGAACCTATAGGACTAGCGGAAACAATGAGCAGTTCTTC CASSPRDRTYRTSGNNEQFF
- TRBJ2-3 - TRBV29-1 TGCAGCGTCCCTCCCTTAGAAACTAGCACAGATACGCAGTATTTT CSVPPLETSTDTQYF
- TRBJ1-1 TRBD1 TRBV6-6 TGTGCCAGCAGGAACAGGGGGCTTCTGTGGAACACTGAAGCTTTCTTT CASRNRGLLWNTEAFF
once TRBJ2-2 TRBD2 TRBV4-3 TGCGCCAGCAGCCAAGACGGGGAGGGCCTAAACACCGGGGAGCTGTTTTTT CASSQDGEGLNTGELFF
- TRBJ2-2 - TRBV7-9 TGTGCCAGCAGCTTAGCACAGGATTTCACCGGGGAGCTGTTTTTT CASSLAQDFTGELFF
- TRBJ2-5 - TRBV28 TGTGCCAGCAGTTTCCGAGTAAGAAGGCAGGTATCGCAAGAGACCCAGTACTTC CASSFRVRRQVSQETQYF
- TRBJ1-1 - TRBV5-1 TGCGCCAGCAGCCCGACAGGCGCCACTGAAGCTTTCTTT CASSPTGATEAFF
- TRBJ2-5 - TRBV7-6 TGTGCCAGCAGCTTAGCTTTAAGCCAAGAGACCCAGTACTTC CASSLALSQETQYF
- TRBJ2-7 - TRBV28 TGTGCCAGCTTAGGGGGGGGCGAGCAGTACTTC CASLGGGEQYF
- TRBJ2-5 - TRBV4-3 TGCGCCAGCAGCCAAGACAGGGCAAAAAAAGAGACCCAGTACTTC CASSQDRAKKETQYF
- TRBJ1-2 - TRBV19 TGTGCCAGTATTGGCCAAGAAACTAACTATGGCTACACCTTC CASIGQETNYGYTF
once TRBJ1-1 TRBD1 TRBV9 TGTGCCAGCAGCGCGACAGGGGTTAACACTGAAGCTTTCTTT CASSATGVNTEAFF
- TRBJ2-7 - TRBV28 TGTGCCAGCAGTTTATGGCAGTACTACGAGCAGTACTTC CASSLWQYYEQYF
- TRBJ2-7 TRBD1 TRBV6-1 TGTGCCAGCAGTGGCCGGGACAGCTCCTACGAGCAGTACTTC CASSGRDSSYEQYF
- TRBJ2-1 - TRBV9 TGTGCCAGCAGCGTATCGGGATCCTTAGGCAATGAGCAGTTCTTC CASSVSGSLGNEQFF
- TRBJ2-1 - TRBV11-2 TGTGCCAGCAGCTTTAACAATGAGCAGTTCTTC CASSFNNEQFF
- TRBJ2-2 - TRBV19 TGTGCCAGTAGTATCTTAGCGAGCACCGGGGAGCTGTTTTTT CASSILASTGELFF
- TRBJ2-1 - TRBV7-9 TGTGCCAGCAGCTTAGTCACGCCTAGCGAGGAGTTCTTC CASSLVTPSEEFF
- TRBJ1-1 - TRBV28 TGTGCCAGCAGCTACCCCAGTGAGAGGGGGATCAACACTGAAGCTTTCTTT CASSYPSERGINTEAFF
- TRBJ2-1 - TRBV11-3 TGTGCCAGCAGCCCCACTGGGAATGAGCAGTTCTTC CASSPTGNEQFF
- TRBJ2-5 TRBD2 TRBV18 TGTGCCAGCTCATCTAGCGGGAGGAGGCCTAGAGAGACCCAGTACTTC CASSSSGRRPRETQYF
- TRBJ2-7 - TRBV11-2 TGTGCCAGCAGACGGATAGGGAGCTACGAGCAGTACTTC CASRRIGSYEQYF
- TRBJ2-4 - TRBV29-1 TGCAGCGTTGAATGGGGCGGAACCAAAAACATTCAGTACTTC CSVEWGGTKNIQYF
- TRBJ1-1 - TRBV29-1 TGCAGCGTCGTAGACACCTACAAAATGAACACTGAAGCCTTCTTT CSVVDTYKMNTEAFF
- TRBJ2-1 - TRBV27 TGTGCCAGCAGTTTATCTAGCCGCCCTTACAATGAGCAGTTCTTC CASSLSSRPYNEQFF
once TRBJ2-1 - TRBV6-5 TGTGCCACCTCATTCAGCGGGTGGAGGGAGCAGTTCTTC CATSFSGWREQFF
- TRBJ2-2 - TRBV7-8 TGTGCCAGCAGCTTACGGGGACAAACCGGGGAGCTGTTTTTT CASSLRGQTGELFF
once TRBJ2-1 TRBD2 TRBV4-3 TGCGCCAGCAGCCAAGCACTAGCGGGAGGTGAGCAGTTCTTC CASSQALAGGEQFF
- TRBJ1-2 - TRBV11-2 TGTGCCAGCAGCTTAGGCCCGATGGGTGGCTACACCTTC CASSLGPMGGYTF
- TRBJ1-5 TRBD1 TRBV5-6 TGTGCCAGCAGCTTGACAGGGGATCAGCCCCAGCATTTT CASSLTGDQPQHF
- TRBJ1-5 - TRBV27 TGTGCCAGCAGTTTGGGTGGTGGTCAGCCCCAGCATTTT CASSLGGGQPQHF
- TRBJ2-7 - TRBV19 TGTGCCAGTACCCCGGGGACCTCCTACGAGCAGTACTTC CASTPGTSYEQYF
- TRBJ1-2 - TRBV5-1 TGCGCCAGCAGCATCAGGGCGGCCTATGGCTACACCTTC CASSIRAAYGYTF
- TRBJ1-2 - TRBV5-5 TGTGCCAGCAGCGGTACGGACCCGAGGAGGCCGCCCTCATATGGCTACACCTTC CASSGTDPRRPPSYGYTF
once TRBJ2-1 - TRBV4-1 TGCGCCAGCTCGGGACTGATGTACGATGAGCAGTTCTTC CASSGLMYDEQFF
- TRBJ2-2 TRBD1 TRBV27 TGTGCCAGCAGTTTCGGGAAAGGGGGCCCCGGGGAGCTGTTTTTT CASSFGKGGPGELFF
- TRBJ1-2 - TRBV6-1 TGTGCCAGCAGTTTCTTGGGGGAAAACAACTATGGCTACACCTTC CASSFLGENNYGYTF
- TRBJ1-4 TRBD1 TRBV2 TGTGCCAGCAGCGGACAGGGAGGTGAAAAACTGTTTTTT CASSGQGGEKLFF
- TRBJ2-5 - TRBV7-9 TGTGCCAGCAGCTCTAGGAAAGGGGAAGAGACCCAGTACTTC CASSSRKGEETQYF
- TRBJ2-1 - TRBV7-2 TGTGCCAGCAGCTGGGGAAGGACTCCCACCTCCCACAATGAGCAGTTCTTC CASSWGRTPTSHNEQFF
- TRBJ1-1 - TRBV6-5 TGTGCCAGCAGTTATCACCCGAACACTGAAGCTTTCTTT CASSYHPNTEAFF
- TRBJ1-4 TRBD1 TRBV4-1 TGCGCCAGCAGCTCGGGACAGCTCAATGAAAAACTGTTTTTT CASSSGQLNEKLFF